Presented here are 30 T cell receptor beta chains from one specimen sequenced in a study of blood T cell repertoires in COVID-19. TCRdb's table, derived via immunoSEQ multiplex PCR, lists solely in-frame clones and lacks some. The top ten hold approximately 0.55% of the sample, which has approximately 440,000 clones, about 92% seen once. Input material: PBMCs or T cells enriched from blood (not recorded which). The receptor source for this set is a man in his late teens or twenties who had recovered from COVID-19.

This CDR3 is CASSPPGNSYNEQFF. The CDR3 coding sequence is TGTGCCAGCAGCCCGCCCGGGAACTCCTACAATGAGCAGTTCTTC. The J gene is TRBJ2-1, the V gene TRBV7-9, with D maybe TRBD2 (5 bases). CDR1 is SEHNR and CDR2 is FQNEAQ in the germline V gene (reference sequence). V lost 5 bases, J lost 0 bases, and 11 bases lay in between. The CDR3 is 15 amino acids.

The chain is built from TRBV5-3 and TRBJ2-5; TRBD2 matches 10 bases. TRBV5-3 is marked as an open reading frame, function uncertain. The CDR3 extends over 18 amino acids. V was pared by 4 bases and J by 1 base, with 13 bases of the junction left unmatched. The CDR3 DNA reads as TGTGCCAGAAGCCCTGCGGTAGCGGGAGGCCATATCCAAGAGACCCAGTACTTC. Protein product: CARSPAVAGGHIQETQYF.

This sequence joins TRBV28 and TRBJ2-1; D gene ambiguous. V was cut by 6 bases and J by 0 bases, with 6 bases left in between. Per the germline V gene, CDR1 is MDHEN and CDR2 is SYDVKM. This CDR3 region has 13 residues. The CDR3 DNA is TGTGCCAGCAGGATTAGCTCCTACAATGAGCAGTTCTTC. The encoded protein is CASRISSYNEQFF.

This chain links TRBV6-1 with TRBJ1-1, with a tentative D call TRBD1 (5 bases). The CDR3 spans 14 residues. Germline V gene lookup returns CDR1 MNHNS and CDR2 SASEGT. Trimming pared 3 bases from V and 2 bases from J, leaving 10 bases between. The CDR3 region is CASSEGQRNTEAFF. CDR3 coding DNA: TGTGCCAGCAGTGAGGGGCAGAGAAACACTGAAGCTTTCTTT.

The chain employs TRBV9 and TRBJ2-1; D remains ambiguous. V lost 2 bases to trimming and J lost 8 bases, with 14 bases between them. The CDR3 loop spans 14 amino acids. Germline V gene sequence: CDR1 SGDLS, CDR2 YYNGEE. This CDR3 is CASSVEYGSYEQFF. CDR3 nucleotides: TGTGCCAGCAGCGTTGAGTACGGGTCTTATGAGCAGTTCTTC.

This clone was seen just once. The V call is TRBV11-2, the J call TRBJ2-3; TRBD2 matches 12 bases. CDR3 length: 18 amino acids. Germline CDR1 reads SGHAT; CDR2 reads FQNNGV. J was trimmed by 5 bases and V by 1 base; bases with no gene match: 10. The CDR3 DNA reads TGTGCCAGCAGCTTAGTCAGCGCTAGCGGGGGGGGCATAGATACGCAGTATTTT. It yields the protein CASSLVSASGGGIDTQYF.

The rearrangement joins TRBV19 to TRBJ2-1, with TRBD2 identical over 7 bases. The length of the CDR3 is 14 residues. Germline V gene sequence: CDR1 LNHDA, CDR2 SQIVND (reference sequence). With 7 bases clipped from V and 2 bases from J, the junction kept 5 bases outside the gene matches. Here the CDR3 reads CASTPGRPYNEQFF. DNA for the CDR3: TGTGCCAGTACCCCCGGGAGGCCCTACAATGAGCAGTTCTTC.

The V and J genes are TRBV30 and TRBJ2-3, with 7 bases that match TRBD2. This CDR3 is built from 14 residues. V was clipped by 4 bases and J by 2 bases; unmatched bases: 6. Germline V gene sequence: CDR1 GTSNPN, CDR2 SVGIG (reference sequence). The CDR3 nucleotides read TGTGCCTGGAACCGGGGGGTAACCACAGATACGCAGTATTTT. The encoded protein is CAWNRGVTTDTQYF. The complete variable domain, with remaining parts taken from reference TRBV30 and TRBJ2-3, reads SQTIHQWPATLVQPVGSPLSLECTVEGTSNPNLYWYRQAAGRGLQLLFYSVGIGQISSEVPQNLSASRPQDRQFILSSKKLLLSDSGFYLCAWNRGVTTDTQYFGPGTRLTVL.

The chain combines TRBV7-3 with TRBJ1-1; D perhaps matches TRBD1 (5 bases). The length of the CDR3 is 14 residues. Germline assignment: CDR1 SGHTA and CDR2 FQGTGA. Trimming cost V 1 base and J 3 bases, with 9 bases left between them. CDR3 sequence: CASSLIGDYTEAFF. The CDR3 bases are TGTGCCAGCAGCTTAATTGGGGACTACACTGAAGCTTTCTTT.

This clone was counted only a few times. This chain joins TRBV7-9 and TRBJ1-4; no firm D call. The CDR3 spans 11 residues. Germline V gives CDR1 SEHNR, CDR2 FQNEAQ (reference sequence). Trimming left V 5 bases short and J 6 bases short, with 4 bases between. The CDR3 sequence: CASSRDEKLFF. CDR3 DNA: TGTGCCAGCAGCCGGGATGAAAAACTGTTTTTT.

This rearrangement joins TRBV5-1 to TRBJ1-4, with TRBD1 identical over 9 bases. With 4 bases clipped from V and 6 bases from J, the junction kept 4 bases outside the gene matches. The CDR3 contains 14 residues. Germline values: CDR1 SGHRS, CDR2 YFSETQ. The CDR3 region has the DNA TGCGCCAGCAGCCACAGGGGGCACGATGAAAAACTGTTTTTT. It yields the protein CASSHRGHDEKLFF.

CDR3 region: CASSIGTGGNEKLFF. In DNA form, the CDR3 reads TGTGCCAGTAGTATAGGGACAGGGGGGAATGAAAAACTGTTTTTT. The chain is built from TRBV19 and TRBJ1-4; 10 bases map to TRBD1. The germline V gene encodes CDR1 LNHDA and CDR2 SQIVND (reference sequence). The CDR3 runs to 15 residues. The V segment lost 1 base and the J segment 5 bases; nucleotides outside the gene matches: 1.

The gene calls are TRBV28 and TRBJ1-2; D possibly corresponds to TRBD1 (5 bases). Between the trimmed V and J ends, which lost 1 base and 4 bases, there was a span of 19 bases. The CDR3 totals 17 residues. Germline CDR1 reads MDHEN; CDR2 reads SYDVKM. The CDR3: CASSLSFVFDSLYGYTF. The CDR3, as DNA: TGTGCCAGCAGTTTATCTTTTGTATTTGACAGTCTCTATGGCTACACCTTC.

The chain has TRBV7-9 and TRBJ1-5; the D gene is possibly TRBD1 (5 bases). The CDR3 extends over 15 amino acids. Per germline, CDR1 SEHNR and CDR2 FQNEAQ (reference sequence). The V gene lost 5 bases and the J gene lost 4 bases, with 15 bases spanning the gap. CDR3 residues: CASSAGGTANQPQHF. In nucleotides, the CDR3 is TGTGCCAGCAGCGCTGGAGGGACGGCTAATCAGCCCCAGCATTTT.

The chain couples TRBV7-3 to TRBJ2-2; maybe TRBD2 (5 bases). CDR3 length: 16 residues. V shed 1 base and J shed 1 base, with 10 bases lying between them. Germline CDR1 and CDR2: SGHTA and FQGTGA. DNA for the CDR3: TGTGCCAGCAGCTTAAGCGGGCGAGGGAACACCGGGGAGCTGTTTTTT. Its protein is CASSLSGRGNTGELFF.

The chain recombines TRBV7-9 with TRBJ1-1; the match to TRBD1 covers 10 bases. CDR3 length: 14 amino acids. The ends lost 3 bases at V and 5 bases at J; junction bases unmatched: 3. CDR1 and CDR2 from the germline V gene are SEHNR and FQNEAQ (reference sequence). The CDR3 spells CASSLDRGVTEAFF. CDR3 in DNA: TGTGCCAGCAGCTTGGACAGGGGGGTAACTGAAGCTTTCTTT.

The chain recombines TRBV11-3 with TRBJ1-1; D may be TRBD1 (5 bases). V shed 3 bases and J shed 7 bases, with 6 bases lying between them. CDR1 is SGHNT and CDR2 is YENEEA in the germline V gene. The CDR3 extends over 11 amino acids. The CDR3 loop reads CASSFRGEAFF. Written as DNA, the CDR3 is TGTGCCAGCAGCTTTAGGGGTGAAGCTTTCTTT.

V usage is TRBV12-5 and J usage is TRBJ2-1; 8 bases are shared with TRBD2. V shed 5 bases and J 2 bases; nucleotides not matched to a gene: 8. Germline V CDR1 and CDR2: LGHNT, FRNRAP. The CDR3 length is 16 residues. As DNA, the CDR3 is TGTGCTAGTGGTACCCTCAGCGGGAGCCCCTACAATGAGCAGTTCTTC. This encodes CASGTLSGSPYNEQFF.

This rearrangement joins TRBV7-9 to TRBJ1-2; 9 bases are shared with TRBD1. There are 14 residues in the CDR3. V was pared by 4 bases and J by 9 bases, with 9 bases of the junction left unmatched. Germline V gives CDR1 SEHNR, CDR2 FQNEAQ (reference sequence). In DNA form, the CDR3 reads TGTGCCAGCAGCTCTAAGGGACAGGGAACGAGCTACACCTTC. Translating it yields CASSSKGQGTSYTF.

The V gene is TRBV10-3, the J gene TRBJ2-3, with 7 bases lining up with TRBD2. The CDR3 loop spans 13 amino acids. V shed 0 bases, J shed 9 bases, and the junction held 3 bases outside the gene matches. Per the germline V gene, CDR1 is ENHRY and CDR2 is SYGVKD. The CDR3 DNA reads TGTGCCATCAGTGAGTCGGACGGGAGGACGCAGTATTTT. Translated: CAISESDGRTQYF.

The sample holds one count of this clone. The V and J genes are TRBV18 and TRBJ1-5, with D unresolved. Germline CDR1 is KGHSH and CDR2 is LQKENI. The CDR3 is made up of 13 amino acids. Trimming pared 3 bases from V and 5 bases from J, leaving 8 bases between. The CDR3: CASSPDQDQPQHF. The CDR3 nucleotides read TGTGCCAGCTCACCCGACCAGGATCAGCCCCAGCATTTT.

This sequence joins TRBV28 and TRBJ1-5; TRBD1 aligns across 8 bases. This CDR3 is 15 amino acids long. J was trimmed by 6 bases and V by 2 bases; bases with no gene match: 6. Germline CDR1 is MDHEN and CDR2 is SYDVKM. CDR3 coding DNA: TGTGCCAGCAGTTTACCTCAGGGGGCGATTCAGCCCCAGCATTTT. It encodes CASSLPQGAIQPQHF.

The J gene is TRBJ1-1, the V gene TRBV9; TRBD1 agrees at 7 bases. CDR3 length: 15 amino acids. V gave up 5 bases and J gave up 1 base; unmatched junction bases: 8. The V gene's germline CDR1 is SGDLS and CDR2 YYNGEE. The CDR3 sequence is CASRATGVGNTEAFF. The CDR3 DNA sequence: TGTGCCAGCAGGGCTACAGGGGTTGGGAACACTGAAGCTTTCTTT.

The CDR3 sequence: CASKDAGRDFLPSSYEQYF. CDR3 DNA sequence: TGTGCCAGCAAGGATGCGGGGCGGGACTTCCTCCCCTCATCATACGAGCAGTACTTC. The gene calls are TRBV28 and TRBJ2-7; maybe TRBD2 (6 bases). The ends were cut back, 7 bases at V and 4 bases at J, with 32 bases in the middle. This CDR3 spans 19 amino acids. The V gene's germline CDR1 is MDHEN and CDR2 SYDVKM.

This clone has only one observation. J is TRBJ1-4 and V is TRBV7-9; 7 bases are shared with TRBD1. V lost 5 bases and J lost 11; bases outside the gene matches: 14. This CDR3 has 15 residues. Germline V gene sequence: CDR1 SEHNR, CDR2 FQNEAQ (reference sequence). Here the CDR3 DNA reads TGTGCCAGCAGCAGCGACAGGGAGGAGGGGAAGAAACTGTTTTTT. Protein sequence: CASSSDREEGKKLFF.

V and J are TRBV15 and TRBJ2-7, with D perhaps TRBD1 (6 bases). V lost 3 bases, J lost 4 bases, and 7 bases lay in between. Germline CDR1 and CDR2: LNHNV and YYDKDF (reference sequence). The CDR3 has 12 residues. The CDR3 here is CATSRDSYEQYF. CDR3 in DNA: TGTGCCACCAGCAGGGACAGTTACGAGCAGTACTTC.

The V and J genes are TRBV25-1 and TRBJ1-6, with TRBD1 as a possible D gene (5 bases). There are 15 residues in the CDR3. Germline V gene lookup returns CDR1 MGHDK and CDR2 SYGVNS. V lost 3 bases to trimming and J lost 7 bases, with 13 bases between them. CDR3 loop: CASSDLTGENSPLHF. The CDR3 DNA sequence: TGTGCCAGCAGTGATCTAACAGGCGAGAATTCACCCCTCCACTTT. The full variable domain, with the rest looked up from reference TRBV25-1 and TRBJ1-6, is EADIYQTPRYLVIGTGKKITLECSQTMGHDKMYWYQQDPGMELHLIHYSYGVNSTEKGDLSSESTVSRIRTEHFPLTLESARPSHTSQYLCASSDLTGENSPLHFGNGTRLTVT.

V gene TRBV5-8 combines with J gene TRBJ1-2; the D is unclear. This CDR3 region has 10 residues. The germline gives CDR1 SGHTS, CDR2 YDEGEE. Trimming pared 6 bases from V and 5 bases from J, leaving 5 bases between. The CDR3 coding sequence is TGTGCCAGCATCCTTTATGGCTACACCTTC. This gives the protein CASILYGYTF.

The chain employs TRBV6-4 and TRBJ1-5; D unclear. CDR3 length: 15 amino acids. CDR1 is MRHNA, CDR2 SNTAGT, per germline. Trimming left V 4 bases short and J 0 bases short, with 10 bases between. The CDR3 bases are TGTGCCAGCAGTGTTGACACAGATAGCAATCAGCCCCAGCATTTT. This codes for CASSVDTDSNQPQHF.

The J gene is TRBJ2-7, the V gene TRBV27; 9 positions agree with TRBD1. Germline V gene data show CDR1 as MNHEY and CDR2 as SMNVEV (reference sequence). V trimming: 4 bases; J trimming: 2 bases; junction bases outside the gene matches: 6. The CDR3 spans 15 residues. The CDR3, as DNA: TGTGCCAGCAGTTACGACAGGGGGTCCACCTACGAGCAGTACTTC. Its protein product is CASSYDRGSTYEQYF.